This TCR beta chain was documented in a study of early T cells in non-severe SARS-CoV-2 infection (TCRdb year 2021). Describing the broader study: TCR sequencing used bulk RNA from unsorted whole blood, so alpha and beta chains could not be paired. Study-wide conclusions, independent of this receptor: VDJdb matching was skewed toward anti-spike CD8 responses and likely underestimated virus-specific expansions by missing private and CD4 specificities.

The study was a case-control design nested within a healthcare worker cohort in London, UK, with weekly nasopharyngeal swab PCR tests and blood sampling. Healthcare workers were enrolled in the week of the UK lockdown, from 23 to 31 March 2020, and were followed every week for up to roughly 15 weeks. About this clonotype: The specificity of this receptor is unknown. Per-base qualities were not stored, and no clone one base away is much larger.

Including the terminal cysteine and phenylalanine, the CDR3 comprises 12 residues. CDR3 DNA is the only sequence kept; it has 36 bases, read in frame from the first base. CDR1 and CDR2 are drawn from the germline V gene: KGHDR, SFDVKD. V loses 1 base, J loses 12 bases, and the germline ends lie 10 bases apart. The library was produced with 5' RACE. Sequencing took place on a NextSeq 500. To correct for sequencing error and PCR bias, the TCR library protocol tagged individual cDNA molecules with unique molecular identifiers. Both TCR alpha and beta chains were sequenced, and tight co-correlation was observed between alpha and beta sequence abundances in each sample. Regarding the original processing steps: Decombinator V4 was used to annotate the V gene, J gene and CDR3 of the TCR sequences. TCRs were defined as expanded if a significant change between any two time points was detected under a Poisson model with p below 0.0001. TCR abundances were normalised to the total number of TCRs sequenced per sample and were expressed as counts per million. TRAV1-2 paired with TRAJ12, TRAJ20 or TRAJ33 defined MAIT TCRs, while TRAV10 paired with TRAJ18 defined iNKT TCRs. VDJdb, accessed 1 November 2021, was searched for CMV, EBV and SARS-CoV-2 annotated TCRs, excluding TCRs annotated for multiple antigens. TCRdb took the public reads, trimmed them with fastp at Q25, ran MiXCR for clone calling and kept in-frame beta chains. Each entry is one CDR3 protein sequence, shown with its most common DNA and genes. These V and J calls rely on TCRdb rather than the paper's analysis. Counted in this sample were approximately 120,000 distinct CDR3 sequences; about 15% of them appeared once. Of the sample, around a fifth falls within the top ten clones.

Sequencing was performed on whole blood. The sequence links TRBV24-1 to TRBJ2-3, with TRBD2 perhaps the D gene, on 5 matching bases. The TCR originated in an adult who was a healthcare worker with PCR-confirmed SARS-CoV-2 infection or an uninfected control (not recorded which). CDR3 region: CATSDFFGVQYF. The DNA sequence is given as TGTGCCACCAGTGATTTCTTCGGGGTTCAGTATTTT.